This T cell receptor (beta chain) comes out of a study of cytomegalovirus exposure and HLA in healthy donors. Study-level points and caveats: An analysis was carried out at a later point. It showed that HLA-associated TCR beta chains were more clonally expanded than equally common non-associated chains.

Regarding this clone: Its antigen remains unidentified.

The PCR ran on 60 Vbeta and 13 Jbeta primers. Sequencing was performed with immunoSEQ multiplex PCR; in TCRdb, only in-frame clones are kept and a portion is missing. Of under 200,000 clones listed, over 60% are singletons. The clonotype originates from a man in his forties in good health and CMV-seronegative. The sequencing input was PBMCs.

The CDR3 DNA reads as TGCGCCAGCAGCTTGGACACCGAAATCTACGAGCAGTACTTC. Translating gives CASSLDTEIYEQYF. V is TRBV5-1 and J is TRBJ2-7, with D unresolved. There are 14 residues in the CDR3. Germline CDR1 is SGHRS and CDR2 is YFSETQ. Trimming took off 0 bases at V and 3 bases at J, with 10 bases between the two ends. The whole variable domain, remainder taken from reference TRBV5-1 and TRBJ2-7, is KAGVTQTPRYLIKTRGQQVTLSCSPISGHRSVSWYQQTPGQGLQFLFEYFSETQRNKGNFPGRFSGRQFSNSRSEMNVSTLELGDSALYLCASSLDTEIYEQYFGPGTRLTVT.